This record covers a single T cell receptor (beta chain). This specimen comes from a study of shared clonotypes between healthy human individuals. Naive CD8 cells, CD45RO-negative and positively selected for CCR7, excluded terminally differentiated effector memory CD45RA+ cells. The table came from immunoSEQ multiplex PCR; TCRdb's copy has only in-frame clones and leaves some out. The table includes 600,000 or so clones, approximately 95% detected once. CDR3 length: 13 residues. Deletions cut 2 bases from V and 2 bases from J, with 7 bases between. CDR1 and CDR2 (germline): MDHEN, SYDVKM. This chain joins TRBV28 and TRBJ2-7; no firm D call. The source is a woman younger than 45 in good health. Sequencing was performed on naive CD8+ T cells sorted from blood. This CDR3 is CASSLQAAYEQYF. For the CDR3, the DNA is TGTGCCAGCAGTTTACAGGCTGCCTACGAGCAGTACTTC. The complete variable domain, with remaining parts taken from reference TRBV28 and TRBJ2-7, reads DVKVTQSSRYLVKRTGEKVFLECVQDMDHENMFWYRQDPGLGLRLIYFSYDVKMKEKGDIPEGYSVSREKKERFSLILESASTNQTSMYLCASSLQAAYEQYFGPGTRLTVT.